This T cell receptor (beta chain) was identified during a study of chemoradiotherapy in HPV16-positive cancers. General study points: For HPV16-positive patients, expanding HPV-responsive T cells associated with longer recurrence-free survival.

Note on this clone: Its target is not known.

CDR3 length equals 14 residues. V lost 5 bases, J lost 2 bases, and 13 bases lay in between. The germline gives CDR1 SGHTA, CDR2 FQGNSA. Sequenced by immunoSEQ multiplex PCR; TCRdb stores in-frame clones only, minus some. The sample lists about 440 clones, about 83% occurring once. The source is a human donor with HPV-associated anogenital cancer. The source material was tumor tissue, sampled from a patient who underwent chemoradiotherapy. The rearrangement joins TRBV7-2 to TRBJ2-7; D unclear. CDR3 amino acids: CASSPDTVAYEQYF. The CDR3 DNA sequence: TGTGCCAGCAGCCCCGACACCGTGGCCTACGAGCAGTACTTC.